These 16 T cell receptor beta chains were sequenced from one sample in a study of T cell clonotyping in hematopoietic cell transplantation. Clones were read by immunoSEQ multiplex PCR, and TCRdb kept only the in-frame ones, dropping some. This table has about 41,000 clones, around 85% appearing once. As to time point: recipient sample about 28 days before transplant, after cytoreduction. The source was peripheral blood mononuclear cells, collected before stem cell transplant. These receptors originate from a man between 60 and 70 years old with acute myeloid leukemia. Some clones in this sample may be carry-over from other donors' samples.

The V call is TRBV21-1, the J call TRBJ1-1. TRBV21-1 has pseudogene status. The CDR3 loop spans 13 amino acids. The CDR3 DNA sequence: TGTGCCAGCAGCTCACCGACGTGGTGTGAAGCTTTCTTT. This translates into CASSSPTWCEAFF.

J is TRBJ1-5 and V is TRBV11-2; D is possibly TRBD1 (6 bases). Between the trimmed V and J ends, which lost 4 bases and 5 bases, there was a span of 12 bases. The germline gives CDR1 SGHAT, CDR2 FQNNGV. The CDR3 has 14 amino acids. The CDR3 DNA is TGTGCCAGCAGCTCAGGGGTGCGGTATCAGCCCCAGCATTTT. Its protein is CASSSGVRYQPQHF.

The chain carries TRBV7-2 and TRBJ2-2; a weak D match, TRBD2 (6 bases). There are 14 residues in the CDR3. The ends were cut back, 7 bases at V and 1 base at J, with 10 bases in the middle. Germline V lookup: CDR1 SGHTA, CDR2 FQGNSA. The CDR3 is CASTLGGNTGELFF. The CDR3 DNA is TGTGCCAGCACCCTGGGGGGGAACACCGGGGAGCTGTTTTTT.

The CDR3 coding sequence is TGTGCCAGCCTTATCTCCTACGAGCAGTACTTC. Its protein product is CASLISYEQYF. The chain recombines TRBV2 with TRBJ2-7, with D unresolved. CDR1 and CDR2 (germline): SNHLY, FYNNEI. V lost 8 bases to trimming and J lost 0 bases, with 5 bases between them. This CDR3 has 11 residues. The full variable domain, in which reference TRBV2 and TRBJ2-7 provide the parts outside the CDR3, is EPEVTQTPSHQVTQMGQEVILRCVPISNHLYFYWYRQILGQKVEFLVSFYNNEISEKSEIFDDQFSVERPDGSNFTLKIRSTKLEDSAMYFCASLISYEQYFGPGTRLTVT.

V is TRBV25-1 and J is TRBJ1-4; 9 bases match TRBD1. Trimming removed 5 bases from V and 5 bases from J; junction bases left unmatched: 6. CDR1 is MGHDK and CDR2 is SYGVNS in the germline V gene. The CDR3 contains 15 residues. The CDR3 nucleotides read TGTGCCAGCAGTCCTAGGACAGGGGAGAATGAAAAACTGTTTTTT. This encodes CASSPRTGENEKLFF.

The chain is built from TRBV30 and TRBJ2-7; tentatively, D is TRBD1 or TRBD2 (5 bases each). Germline loops: CDR1 GTSNPN, CDR2 SVGIG (reference sequence). The CDR3 spans 12 residues. V gave up 3 bases and J gave up 5 bases, with 11 bases separating them. The DNA of the CDR3 is TGTGCCTGGAGAGGCAGGGACCACGAGCAGTACTTC. Its protein product is CAWRGRDHEQYF.

The chain couples TRBV7-6 to TRBJ1-3; 7 bases map to TRBD1. Germline CDR1 reads SGHVS; CDR2 reads FNYEAQ. V lost 7 bases to trimming and J lost 4 bases; unmatched junction nucleotides: 13. The CDR3 length is 16 residues. The CDR3 region is CASTVSTGPGGNTIYF. The DNA for the CDR3 is TGTGCCAGCACCGTTTCGACAGGGCCAGGAGGAAACACCATATATTTT.

V gene TRBV29-1 combines with J gene TRBJ2-3; D gene unclear. The germline V and J ends were trimmed by 3 bases and 1 base, with 11 bases remaining between them. The CDR3 has 14 residues. Per germline, CDR1 SQVTM and CDR2 ANQGSEA. Here the CDR3 DNA reads TGCAGCGTTGAGGGCGGCCGCCGCACAGATACGCAGTATTTT. Its translation is CSVEGGRRTDTQYF.

V is TRBV4-1 and J is TRBJ2-2; 11 nucleotides agree with TRBD1. This CDR3 comprises 15 residues. The germline V gene encodes CDR1 MGHRA and CDR2 YSYEKL. V gave up 4 bases and J gave up 7 bases; unmatched junction bases: 5. Here the CDR3 DNA reads TGCGCCAGCAGCCCCGGACAGGGGGCGGACGGGGAGCTGTTTTTT. Translating it yields CASSPGQGADGELFF.

This clone was detected only once. V usage is TRBV9 and J usage is TRBJ2-5, with 7 bases lining up with TRBD2. CDR3 length: 14 amino acids. Looked up from germline, CDR1 is SGDLS and CDR2 is YYNGEE. Trimming removed 3 bases from V and 3 bases from J; junction bases left unmatched: 5. CDR3: CASSAGLTKETQYF. Here the CDR3 DNA reads TGTGCCAGCAGCGCGGGACTAACAAAAGAGACCCAGTACTTC.

The chain employs TRBV5-6 and TRBJ2-1, with D unclear. The CDR3 loop spans 13 amino acids. V lost 2 bases to trimming and J lost 6 bases, with 9 bases between them. Germline assignment: CDR1 SGHDT and CDR2 YYEEEE. In DNA form, the CDR3 reads TGTGCCAGCAGCTTCCTCAGGAGCAATGAGCAGTTCTTC. Residues: CASSFLRSNEQFF.

Remarks on this clone: Other DNA sequences within the sample encode an identical CDR3. This rearrangement joins TRBV15 to TRBJ1-2, with D possibly matching TRBD1 (5 bases). This CDR3 contains 14 residues. Germline V gene lookup returns CDR1 LNHNV and CDR2 YYDKDF (reference sequence). V was shortened by 1 base and J by 1 base, with 7 bases between the two germline ends. CDR3 in amino acids: CATSRGDGNYGYTF. CDR3 sequence (DNA): TGTGCCACCAGCAGAGGGGACGGTAACTATGGCTACACCTTC.

V and J are TRBV27 and TRBJ1-5, with D maybe TRBD1 (6 bases). The CDR3 length is 18 residues. V was trimmed by 4 bases and J by 5 bases, leaving 24 bases between them. Germline CDR1 reads MNHEY; CDR2 reads SMNVEV (reference sequence). The CDR3 DNA reads TGTGCCAGCAGTTCCAATCACAAGGGGGTAGCCGTCGATCAGCCCCAGCATTTT. The encoded protein is CASSSNHKGVAVDQPQHF.

The CDR3 here is CASSFSGTQYF. DNA of the CDR3: TGTGCCAGCAGTTTCTCCGGGACCCAGTACTTC. The chain combines TRBV2 with TRBJ2-7; no reliable D call. The J call may be faulty, since TRBJ2-5 better matches the DNA end. The CDR3 has 11 residues. Germline values: CDR1 SNHLY, CDR2 FYNNEI.

This sequence joins TRBV5-1 and TRBJ1-2; possible D gene TRBD1, 5 bases. Trimming took off 0 bases at V and 3 bases at J, with 9 bases between the two ends. There are 14 residues in the CDR3. The germline CDR1 and CDR2 sequences are SGHRS and YFSETQ. The CDR3 DNA reads as TGCGCCAGCAGCTTGGGACAGTCAGACTATGGCTACACCTTC. Translation: CASSLGQSDYGYTF. Looking up the rest from reference TRBV5-1 and TRBJ1-2 gives the full variable domain: KAGVTQTPRYLIKTRGQQVTLSCSPISGHRSVSWYQQTPGQGLQFLFEYFSETQRNKGNFPGRFSGRQFSNSRSEMNVSTLELGDSALYLCASSLGQSDYGYTFGSGTRLTVV.

V is TRBV11-2 and J is TRBJ2-7; D is unclear. The CDR3 runs to 13 residues. V was shortened by 5 bases and J by 0 bases, with 8 bases between the two germline ends. Germline CDR1 and CDR2: SGHAT and FQNNGV. Here the CDR3 DNA reads TGTGCCAGCAGCCGGCCGAGCTCCTACGAGCAGTACTTC. Its protein product is CASSRPSSYEQYF. The variable domain in full, completed from reference TRBV11-2 and TRBJ2-7, reads EAGVAQSPRYKIIEKRQSVAFWCNPISGHATLYWYQQILGQGPKLLIQFQNNGVVDDSQLPKDRFSAERLKGVDSTLKIQPAKLEDSAVYLCASSRPSSYEQYFGPGTRLTVT.